Given below is one TCR beta chain in context. Its antigen remains unknown. Primers: 60 Vbeta forward and 13 Jbeta reverse. Assay: immunoSEQ multiplex PCR; the TCRdb copy retains only in-frame clones and omits some. The sample gives about 140,000 clones, 70% to 85% of which show up once; approximately 1.5% is in the top ten. The CDR3 contains 15 residues. CDR1 and CDR2 from the germline V gene are GTSNPN and SVGIG (reference sequence). V lost 2 bases and J lost 3; bases outside the gene matches: 6. The data are from a study of cytomegalovirus exposure and HLA in healthy donors. Findings of the study overall: What TCR beta sequences reportedly achieved was accurate prediction of HLA-A and HLA-B alleles in most subjects. There were 164 TCR beta chains listed as cytomegalovirus-associated. Rarity characterized most TCR sequences, yet some public TCRs appeared in many donors.

The specimen sequenced was PBMCs. The sequence derives from a man aged 25 to 45 in good health and CMV-seropositive. The chain joins TRBV30 to TRBJ2-7; 11 bases map to TRBD1. CDR3 sequence (DNA): TGTGCCTGGAGTACTCCGGGACAGGGGGTCTACGAGCAGTACTTC. Translation: CAWSTPGQGVYEQYF.